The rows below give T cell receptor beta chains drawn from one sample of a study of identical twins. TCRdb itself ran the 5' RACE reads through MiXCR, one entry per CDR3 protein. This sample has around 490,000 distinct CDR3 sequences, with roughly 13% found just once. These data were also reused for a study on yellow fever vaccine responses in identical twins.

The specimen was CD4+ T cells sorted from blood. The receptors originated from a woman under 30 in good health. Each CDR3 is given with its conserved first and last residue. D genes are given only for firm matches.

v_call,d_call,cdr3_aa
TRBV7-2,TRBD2,CASSLDSSGGAYEQFF
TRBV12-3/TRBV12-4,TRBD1,CASSYETGANNQPQHF
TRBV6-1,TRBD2,CASGGLAGGRTETQYF
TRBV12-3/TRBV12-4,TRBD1,CASSGTGGLGSPLHF
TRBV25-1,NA,CASSDTPLARGETQYF
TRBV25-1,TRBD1,CASSGTGGFKTQYF
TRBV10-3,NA,CAIKSSMDSPLHF
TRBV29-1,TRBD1,CSVALGQGYEQYF
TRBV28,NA,CASSTRVGRTYSNQPQHF
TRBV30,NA,CARRGQGFEETQYF
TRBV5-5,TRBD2,CASSEDGRDTGELFF
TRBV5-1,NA,CASSLQAANEKLFF
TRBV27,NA,CASSFLPTSGSPLHF
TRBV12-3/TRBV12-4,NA,CASSPPPPYEQYF
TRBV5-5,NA,CASSPRDRGYQETQYF
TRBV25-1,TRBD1,CASSQGAIYEQYF
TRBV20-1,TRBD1,CSARTGQTNYGYTF
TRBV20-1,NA,CSARDLAGPPREQYF
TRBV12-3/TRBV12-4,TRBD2,CASSPVTSLFLGEQFF
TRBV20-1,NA,CSAFNSYEQYF
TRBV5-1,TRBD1,CASSEGQGNSPLHF
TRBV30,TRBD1,CAFKATGTNTGELFF
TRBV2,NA,CASGPPNQPQHF
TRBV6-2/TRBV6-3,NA,CASSTRVGDNEQFF
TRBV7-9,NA,CASSVLGGPQNEQYF
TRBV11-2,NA,CASSLGRARNNEQFF
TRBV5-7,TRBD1,CASSLPRDRGPNTEAFF
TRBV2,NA,CASSRVGPDTGELFF
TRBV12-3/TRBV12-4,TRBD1,CASSSRTGLYTGELFF
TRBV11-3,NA,CASSSQGETEAFF
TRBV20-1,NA,CSARASQGSETQYF
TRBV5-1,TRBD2,CASSPGLAGPYNEQFF
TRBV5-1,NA,CASSLESEGSPLHF
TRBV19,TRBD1,CASSIQGALAIRTDTQYF
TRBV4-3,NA,CASSQDLGRGVAEAFF
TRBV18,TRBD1,CASSPDQGAYNEQFF
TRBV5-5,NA,CASSPRHGGESQHF
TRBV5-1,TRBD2,CASSSGLAGPGETQYF
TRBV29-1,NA,CSQRIRDHPYEQYF
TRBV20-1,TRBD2,CSAGRTSYEQYF
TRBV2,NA,CASSEWQGVYEQYF
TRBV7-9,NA,CASSFREGNEQYF
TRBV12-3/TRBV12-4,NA,CASTELGEQYF
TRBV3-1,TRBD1,CASSRDRGITEAFF
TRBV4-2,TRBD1,CASSQEPGGTGYSGANVLTF
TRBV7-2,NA,CASSQGWLAYEQYF
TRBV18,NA,CASSPRTLRTDEQYF
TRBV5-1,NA,CASSSTGRSSYNSPLHF
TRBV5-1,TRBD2,CASSLSSGFTDTQYF
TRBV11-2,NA,CASSLGLVGEYEQYF
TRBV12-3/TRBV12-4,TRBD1,CASSLSGGDYGYTF
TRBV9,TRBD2,CASSVDGTITQETQYF
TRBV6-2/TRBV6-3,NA,CASTSWRNNSPLHF
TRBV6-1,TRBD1,CASRGNRGSSEQYF
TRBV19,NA,CASSISGAGGETQYF
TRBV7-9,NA,CASSAGTQIQETQYF
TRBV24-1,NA,CATQTGETQYF
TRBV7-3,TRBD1,CASSSRTGLNNEQFF